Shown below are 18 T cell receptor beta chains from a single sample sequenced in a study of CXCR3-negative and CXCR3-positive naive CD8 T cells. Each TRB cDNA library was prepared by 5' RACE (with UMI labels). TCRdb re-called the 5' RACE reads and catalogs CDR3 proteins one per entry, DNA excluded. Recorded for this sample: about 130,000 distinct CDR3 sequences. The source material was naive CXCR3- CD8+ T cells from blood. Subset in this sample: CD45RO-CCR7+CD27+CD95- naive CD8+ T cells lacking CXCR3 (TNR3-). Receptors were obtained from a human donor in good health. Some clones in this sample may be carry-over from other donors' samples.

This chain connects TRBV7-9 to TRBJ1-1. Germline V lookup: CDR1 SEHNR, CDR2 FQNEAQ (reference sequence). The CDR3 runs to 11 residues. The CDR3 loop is CASSFDTEAFF.

Here the CDR3 reads CASSFSTIATTGLLSYEQYF. The rearrangement uses TRBV5-1 and TRBJ2-7. Germline V gives CDR1 SGHRS, CDR2 YFSETQ. The CDR3 sequence is 20 residues long.

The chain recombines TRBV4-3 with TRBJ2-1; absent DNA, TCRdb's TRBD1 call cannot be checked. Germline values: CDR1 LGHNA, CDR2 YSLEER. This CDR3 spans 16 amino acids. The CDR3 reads CASSQDTGGNYNEQFF.

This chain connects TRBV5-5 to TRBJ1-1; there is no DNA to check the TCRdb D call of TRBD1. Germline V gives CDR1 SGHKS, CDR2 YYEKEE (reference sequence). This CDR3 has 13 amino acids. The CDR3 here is CASSNRVWTEAFF. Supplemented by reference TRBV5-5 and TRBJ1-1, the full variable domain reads DAGVTQSPTHLIKTRGQQVTLRCSPISGHKSVSWYQQVLGQGPQFIFQYYEKEERGRGNFPDRFSARQFPNYSSELNVNALLLGDSALYLCASSNRVWTEAFFGQGTRLTVV.

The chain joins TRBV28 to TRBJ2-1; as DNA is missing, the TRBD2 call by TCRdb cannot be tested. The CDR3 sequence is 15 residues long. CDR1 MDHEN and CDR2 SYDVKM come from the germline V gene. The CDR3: CASSLDFNSYNEQFF.

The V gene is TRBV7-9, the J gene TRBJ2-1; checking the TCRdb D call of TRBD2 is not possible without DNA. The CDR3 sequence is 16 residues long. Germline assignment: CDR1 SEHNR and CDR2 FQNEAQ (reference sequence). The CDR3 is CASSLVTGGHYNEQFF.

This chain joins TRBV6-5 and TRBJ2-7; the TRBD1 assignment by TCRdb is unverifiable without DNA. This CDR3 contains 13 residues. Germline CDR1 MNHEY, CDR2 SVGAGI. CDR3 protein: CASRSDRGYEQYF.

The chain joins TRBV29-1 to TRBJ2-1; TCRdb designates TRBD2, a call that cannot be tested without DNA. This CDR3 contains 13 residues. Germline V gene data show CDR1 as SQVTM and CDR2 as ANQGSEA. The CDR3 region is CSVEERAYNEQFF.

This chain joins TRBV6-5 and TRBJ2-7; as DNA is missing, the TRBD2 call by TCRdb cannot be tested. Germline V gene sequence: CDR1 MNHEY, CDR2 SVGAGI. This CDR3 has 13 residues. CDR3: CASRAGGAYEQYF.

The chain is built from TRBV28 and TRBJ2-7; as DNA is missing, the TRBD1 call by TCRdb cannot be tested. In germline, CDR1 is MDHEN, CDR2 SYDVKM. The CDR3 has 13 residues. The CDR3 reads CASSPDRVYEQYF.

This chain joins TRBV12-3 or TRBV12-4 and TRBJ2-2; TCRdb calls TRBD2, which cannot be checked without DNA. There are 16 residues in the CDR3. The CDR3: CASSLEAGGNTGELFF.

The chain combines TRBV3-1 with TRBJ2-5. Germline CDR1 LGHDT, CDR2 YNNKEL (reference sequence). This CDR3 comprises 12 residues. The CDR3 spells CASSLQQETQYF.

The CDR3 here is CASSRAGTSGSYNEQFF. The rearrangement joins TRBV4-1 to TRBJ2-1; there is no DNA to check the TCRdb D call of TRBD2. The CDR3 is 17 residues long. In germline, CDR1 is MGHRA, CDR2 YSYEKL.

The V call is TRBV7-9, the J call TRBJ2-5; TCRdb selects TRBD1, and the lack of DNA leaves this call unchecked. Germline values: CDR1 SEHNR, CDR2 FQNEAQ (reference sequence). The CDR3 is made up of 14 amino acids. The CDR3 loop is CASSPLTVSGIQYF. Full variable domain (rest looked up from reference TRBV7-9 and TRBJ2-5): DTGVSQNPRHKITKRGQNVTFRCDPISEHNRLYWYRQTLGQGPEFLTYFQNEAQLEKSRLLSDRFSAERPKGSFSTLEIQRTEQGDSAMYLCASSPLTVSGIQYFGPGTRLLVL.

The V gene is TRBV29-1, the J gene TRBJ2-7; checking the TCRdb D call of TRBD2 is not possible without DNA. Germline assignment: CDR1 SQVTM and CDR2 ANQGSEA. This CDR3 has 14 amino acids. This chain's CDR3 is CSVVGLAGAYEQYF.

The CDR3 sequence is CASSEDRGGAYEQCF. J is TRBJ2-7 and V is TRBV6-1; the TCRdb D gene call, TRBD1, has no DNA to confirm it. This CDR3 region has 15 residues. The germline V gene has CDR1 MNHNS and CDR2 SASEGT.

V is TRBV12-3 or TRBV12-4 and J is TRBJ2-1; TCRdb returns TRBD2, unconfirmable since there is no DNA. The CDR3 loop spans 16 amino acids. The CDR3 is CASRRLAGGAYNEQFF.

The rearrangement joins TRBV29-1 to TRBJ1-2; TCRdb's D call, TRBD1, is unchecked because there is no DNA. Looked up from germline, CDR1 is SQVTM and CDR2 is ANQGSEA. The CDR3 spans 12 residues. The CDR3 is CSVDRDYYGYTF.